The 8 T cell receptor beta chains below were found in one sample sequenced in a study of identical twins. MiXCR, applied by TCRdb to the 5' RACE reads, yields one record per CDR3 protein. The table shows roughly 750,000 distinct CDR3 sequences, with less than 25% occurring only once. These data were also filed under a second study, of T cells expressing NK-cell markers.

Sequencing input: PBMCs. Receptors originate from a woman between 18 and 29 years old in good health.

Many counts were recorded for this clonotype. The chain is built from TRBV7-2 and TRBJ2-3; D remains ambiguous. The CDR3 runs to 13 residues. Germline assignment: CDR1 SGHTA and CDR2 FQGNSA. V lost 1 base, J lost 6 bases, and 8 bases lay in between. CDR3 in amino acids: CASSLVGADTQYF. CDR3 in DNA: TGTGCCAGCAGCTTAGTGGGCGCGGATACGCAGTATTTT.

For this clonotype: Since no conserved phenylalanine or tryptophan closes the CDR3, a read error is the likely cause. This chain links TRBV5-1 with TRBJ2-7, with 8 nucleotides matching TRBD1. V gave up 3 bases and J gave up 4 bases; unmatched junction bases: 9. CDR1 is SGHRS, CDR2 YFSETQ, per germline. The CDR3 spans 15 residues. The CDR3 here is CASSYSGTGLYEQYL. The CDR3 DNA follows: TGCGCCAGCAGCTACTCCGGGACAGGACTTTACGAGCAGTACCTC.

The sample holds a few counts of this clonotype. The CDR3 DNA is TGTGCCACCCGGGAGGGCCTCAACGAGCAGTACTTC. Protein: CATREGLNEQYF. The genes are TRBV10-3 and TRBJ2-7; 8 bases match TRBD2. Trimming took 10 bases from V and 5 from J; bases not matched to a gene: 7. Per germline, CDR1 ENHRY and CDR2 SYGVKD. The CDR3 contains 12 residues.

This clonotype was seen a few times. The chain employs TRBV6-5 and TRBJ2-1; 9 bases match TRBD1. CDR1 and CDR2 (germline): MNHEY, SVGAGI. The CDR3 has 18 residues. Losses at the gene ends were 1 base for V and 0 bases for J; bases not matched to a gene: 7. CDR3 nucleotides: TGTGCCAGCAGTTACTTGACAGGGGGTCTACGCTCCTACAATGAGCAGTTCTTC. It codes for CASSYLTGGLRSYNEQFF.

The chain has TRBV9 and TRBJ1-2; no reliable D call. CDR3 length: 14 residues. Germline V gene data show CDR1 as SGDLS and CDR2 as YYNGEE. Trimming removed 0 bases at V and 1 base at J, with 7 bases between. The CDR3 nucleotides read TGTGCCAGCAGCGTAGGCGGAGATAACTATGGCTACACCTTC. Residues: CASSVGGDNYGYTF.

This clonotype was picked up a small number of times. This rearrangement joins TRBV12-5 to TRBJ2-3; weak D call: TRBD2 (5 bases). The length of the CDR3 is 12 residues. CDR1 is LGHNT, CDR2 FRNRAP, per germline. Trimming removed 2 bases from V and 5 bases from J, with 5 bases in between. CDR3 DNA: TGTGCTAGTGGTTTGCGGGGAGATACGCAGTATTTT. Translation gives CASGLRGDTQYF.

This clonotype was counted only a few times. This chain links TRBV12-3 or TRBV12-4 with TRBJ2-7; 9 bases fit TRBD2. The CDR3 totals 15 residues. The J segment lost 5 bases and the V segment lost 4 bases, leaving 9 bases of the junction unmatched. In nucleotides, the CDR3 is TGTGCCAGCAGTTCCAACAGCGGGAGGCACGACGAGCAGTACTTC. Its protein product is CASSSNSGRHDEQYF.

This clonotype was seen only a few times. The chain uses TRBV12-3 or TRBV12-4 and TRBJ2-7, with D perhaps TRBD1 or TRBD2 (7 bases each). The CDR3 has 12 amino acids. V was pared by 5 bases and J by 6 bases, with 11 bases between. In nucleotides, the CDR3 is TGTGCCAGCAGTGACAGGGAGGGCGAGCAGTACTTC. It yields the protein CASSDREGEQYF.